These 18 T cell receptor beta chains originate from one sample sequenced in a study of cytomegalovirus exposure and HLA in healthy donors. Primers: 60 Vbeta forward and 13 Jbeta reverse. This table comes from immunoSEQ multiplex PCR, and its TCRdb copy is limited to in-frame clones, with some not included. The table has about 130,000 clones, around four fifths seen once. The sequenced sample consisted of PBMCs. The receptors here all came from a boy aged 5-17 years in good health and CMV-seronegative.

This chain joins TRBV7-9 and TRBJ2-2, with TRBD1 identical over 7 bases. V dropped 3 bases and J dropped 3; count of bases not matched to a gene: 10. The CDR3 sequence is 17 residues long. The germline CDR1 and CDR2 sequences are SEHNR and FQNEAQ (reference sequence). Here the CDR3 reads CASSFMRGGADTGELFF. For the CDR3, the DNA is TGTGCCAGCAGCTTCATGCGAGGGGGCGCGGACACCGGGGAGCTGTTTTTT.

The chain combines TRBV10-3 with TRBJ1-5; no firm D call. The germline V and J ends were trimmed by 6 bases and 1 base, with 7 bases remaining between them. The CDR3 length is 13 residues. Germline loops: CDR1 ENHRY, CDR2 SYGVKD. CDR3 protein: CAIRGASNQPQHF. CDR3 DNA: TGTGCCATCAGGGGCGCCAGCAATCAGCCCCAGCATTTT.

V gene TRBV10-3 combines with J gene TRBJ1-1; possible D gene TRBD1, 5 bases. The CDR3 has 15 residues. The ends were cut back, 0 bases at V and 0 bases at J, with 8 bases in the middle. The germline gives CDR1 ENHRY, CDR2 SYGVKD. The CDR3 region has the DNA TGTGCCATCAGTGAGTCGGCAGGGCTGAACACTGAAGCTTTCTTT. It specifies CAISESAGLNTEAFF.

The chain couples TRBV4-2 to TRBJ2-7, with 10 bases aligning to TRBD1. CDR3 size: 14 residues. Trimming removed 4 bases from V and 3 bases from J; junction bases left unmatched: 3. Per germline, CDR1 LGHNA and CDR2 YNFKEQ. The CDR3 region has the DNA TGTGCCAGCAGCCGGGACAGGGGACACTACGAGCAGTACTTC. This gives the protein CASSRDRGHYEQYF.

This chain links TRBV29-1 with TRBJ2-1; 8 bases map to TRBD1. The CDR3 spans 14 residues. With 4 bases clipped from V and 7 bases from J, the junction kept 9 bases outside the gene matches. Germline lookup yields CDR1 SQVTM and CDR2 ANQGSEA. CDR3 coding DNA: TGCAGCGTTGGAGGCAGGGGGCGGAATAATGAGCAGTTCTTC. It translates to CSVGGRGRNNEQFF.

This chain uses TRBV30 with TRBJ2-1; 9 nucleotides line up with TRBD1. Germline lookup yields CDR1 GTSNPN and CDR2 SVGIG (reference sequence). V trimming: 0 bases; J trimming: 0 bases; junction bases outside the gene matches: 6. There are 17 residues in the CDR3. The CDR3 protein is CAWSVQGQGDSYNEQFF. The CDR3 DNA sequence: TGTGCCTGGAGTGTACAGGGACAGGGTGACTCCTACAATGAGCAGTTCTTC.

The rearrangement uses TRBV2 and TRBJ1-1, with D perhaps TRBD1 (6 bases). Germline CDR1 is SNHLY and CDR2 is FYNNEI. The CDR3 runs to 14 residues. The germline V and J ends were trimmed by 7 bases and 1 base, with 13 bases remaining between them. The CDR3 DNA reads as TGTGCCAGCAAACTACAGGGCCCGAACACTGAAGCTTTCTTT. Translated, it gives CASKLQGPNTEAFF.

J is TRBJ2-1 and V is TRBV19; D remains ambiguous. Germline CDR1 reads LNHDA; CDR2 reads SQIVND (reference sequence). Between the trimmed V and J ends, which lost 1 base and 0 bases, there was a span of 4 bases. The CDR3 sequence is 14 residues long. The CDR3 DNA reads TGTGCCAGTAGTATAGGGCACTCCTACAATGAGCAGTTCTTC. Its translation is CASSIGHSYNEQFF.

The chain recombines TRBV6-1 with TRBJ2-2; TRBD2 is a possible D gene (5 bases). Germline V gives CDR1 MNHNS, CDR2 SASEGT. The ends were cut back, 1 base at V and 3 bases at J, with 9 bases in the middle. There are 15 residues in the CDR3. The CDR3 is CASSEGSGDTGELFF. CDR3 DNA sequence: TGTGCCAGCAGTGAAGGGAGCGGCGACACCGGGGAGCTGTTTTTT.

This chain uses TRBV5-3 with TRBJ1-5; D gene unclear. TRBV5-3 is noted as an ORF with a role that remains uncertain. V lost 4 bases, J lost 7 bases, and 18 bases lay in between. The CDR3 covers 15 residues. The CDR3 sequence is CARSKEMLACQPQHF. DNA for the CDR3: TGTGCCAGAAGCAAGGAGATGTTGGCTTGCCAGCCCCAGCATTTT.

V gene TRBV7-9 combines with J gene TRBJ2-7, with TRBD1 as a possible D gene (5 bases). With 2 bases removed from V and 2 bases from J, the gap between germline ends came to 16 bases. The CDR3 is 16 amino acids. Germline V gives CDR1 SEHNR, CDR2 FQNEAQ (reference sequence). For the CDR3, the DNA is TGTGCCAGCAGCTTAACAAAGCCTCAAGGGGCCTACGAGCAGTACTTC. It is translated as CASSLTKPQGAYEQYF.

The rearrangement joins TRBV23-1 to TRBJ2-7; no firm D call. TRBV23-1 is known as an ORF, though its function is uncertain. V gave up 6 bases and J gave up 1 base, with 13 bases separating them. This CDR3 is built from 14 residues. CDR3 bases: TGCGCCAGCAGAGCGACGGAAATTTCCTACGAGCAGTACTTC. It translates to CASRATEISYEQYF.

The chain uses TRBV11-2 and TRBJ2-2, with 9 nucleotides matching TRBD2. The CDR3 length is 15 residues. Looked up from germline, CDR1 is SGHAT and CDR2 is FQNNGV. V was pared by 5 bases and J by 3 bases, with 4 bases of the junction left unmatched. CDR3 loop: CASSLSGRDTGELFF. The CDR3 nucleotides are TGTGCCAGCAGCCTTAGCGGGAGAGACACCGGGGAGCTGTTTTTT.

This clone was recorded a few times. V is TRBV5-5 and J is TRBJ1-5, with 10 positions matching TRBD1. The CDR3 covers 17 residues. Germline loops: CDR1 SGHKS, CDR2 YYEKEE (reference sequence). V shed 3 bases and J 4 bases; nucleotides not matched to a gene: 10. The CDR3 DNA reads as TGTGCCAGCAGCTACCGGGACAGGGGATGGGGGAATCAGCCCCAGCATTTT. This sequence encodes CASSYRDRGWGNQPQHF.

This chain joins TRBV19 and TRBJ1-5, with D unresolved. V dropped 0 bases and J dropped 4 bases, with 4 bases sitting between them. CDR3 length equals 13 residues. Germline-derived CDR1 and CDR2 are LNHDA and SQIVND (reference sequence). The CDR3 nucleotides are TGTGCCAGTAGTATAGAGCGTAATCAGCCCCAGCATTTT. Protein: CASSIERNQPQHF.

The CDR3 is CASSLARETQYF. In DNA, the CDR3 is TGTGCCAGCAGCTTGGCCCGAGAGACCCAGTACTTC. The V and J genes are TRBV5-8 and TRBJ2-5; no reliable D call. Germline values: CDR1 SGHTS, CDR2 YDEGEE. V was cut by 0 bases and J by 4 bases, with 4 bases left in between. This CDR3 is 12 amino acids long.

The chain has TRBV30 and TRBJ2-5; no clear D gene. The CDR3 covers 13 residues. Germline V gene sequence: CDR1 GTSNPN, CDR2 SVGIG (reference sequence). V shed 2 bases and J shed 1 base, with 8 bases lying between them. The CDR3 DNA reads as TGTGCCTGGAGTAACGGCGGCCAAGAGACCCAGTACTTC. It yields the protein CAWSNGGQETQYF.

This chain links TRBV6-5 with TRBJ2-7, with 8 bases fitting TRBD1. The CDR3 contains 15 residues. Germline-derived CDR1 and CDR2 are MNHEY and SVGAGI. The V gene end was trimmed by 6 bases and the J gene end by 0 bases; junction bases not matched to a gene: 7. The CDR3 is CASRVAGQGSYEQYF. DNA for the CDR3: TGTGCCAGCAGAGTAGCAGGACAGGGCTCCTACGAGCAGTACTTC.